This T cell receptor (beta chain) was identified during a study of regulatory T cells in long-lasting Graves disease. General study results and limits: With persistent disease, TRBV28, TRBJ1-2 and TRBJ2-5 were the favored segments.

The time point was: persistent/refractory GD, antithyroid drugs over 5 years with positive TRAb. PBMC-derived RNA was used for the TCR library. This CDR3 region has 12 residues. V gave up 6 bases and J gave up 3 bases, with 8 bases separating them. CDR1 and CDR2 from the germline V gene are SGHAT and FQNNGV. Many counts were recorded for this clonotype. As yet, its antigen is unknown. CDR3-region Arm-PCR and iRepertoire HTBI primers produced the TCR beta libraries. TCRdb recomputed calls from the multiplex PCR reads with MiXCR, one row per CDR3 protein. The sample carries 420,000 or so distinct CDR3 sequences, about 20% recorded once.

The origin of this receptor is a female donor with Graves disease. The chain has TRBV11-2 and TRBJ2-5; D may be TRBD2 (6 bases). The sample consisted of peripheral blood mononuclear cells (PBMCs), taken when the disease was refractory, from a patient treated with antithyroid drugs. The CDR3 coding sequence is TGTGCCAGCAGACTAGCAGAAGAGACCCAGTACTTC. Encoded protein: CASRLAEETQYF.